The rows below give T cell receptor beta chains drawn from one sample of a study of Graves' ophthalmopathy and Graves' hyperthyroidism. TCRdb used MiXCR to reprocess the multiplex PCR reads, holding one entry per CDR3 protein. The sample consists of 400,000 to 450,000 distinct CDR3 sequences, around a fifth of them appearing once. The sequenced material came from peripheral blood. The receptors originated from a woman younger than 35 with stable Graves' hyperthyroidism. The CDR3 runs from the conserved cysteine through the conserved F or W. Fields, in order: V gene, J gene, D gene, clone size, CDR3 DNA, CDR3 protein. A D gene is named only where the DNA matches it firmly. Clone size is stated in some rows and not others, as once, few, many or a class when expanded.

>TRBV10-3|TRBJ1-2|.|many
TGTGCCATCAGTGATCTTTCCAAAGGAGTCGAAGATGGCTACACCTTC
CAISDLSKGVEDGYTF
>TRBV6-2/TRBV6-3|TRBJ2-7|.|many
TGTGCCAGCAGTTACTCGATAGAGGGGGACATCTACGAGCAGTACTTC
CASSYSIEGDIYEQYF
>TRBV12-3/TRBV12-4|TRBJ2-3|.|few
TGTGCCAGCAGTCACACCGGCCCCCCGGATACGCAGTATTTT
CASSHTGPPDTQYF
>TRBV12-3/TRBV12-4|TRBJ2-7|.|many
TGTGCCAGCAGCCTCGAACAAGCCTGGCAGTACTTC
CASSLEQAWQYF
>TRBV29-1|TRBJ2-2|.|many
TGCAGCGGGCAAGGACTGGCGAACACCGGGGAGCTGTTTTTT
CSGQGLANTGELFF
>TRBV4-2|TRBJ2-2|TRBD2|many
TGTGCCAGCACCCCTTTCCGGACTAGCGGGAGTCTCGGGAACACCGGGGAGCTGTTTTTT
CASTPFRTSGSLGNTGELFF
>TRBV20-1|TRBJ2-5|.|.
TGCAGTGCCCGCGGGACGATGGGAAGCCAGTACTTC
CSARGTMGSQYF
>TRBV12-3/TRBV12-4|TRBJ1-5|.|.
TGTGCCAGCAGGGGGGAGGCTAGTCAGCCCCAGCATTTT
CASRGEASQPQHF
>TRBV19|TRBJ2-6|.|many
TGTGCCAGTGGGAGTTTATCCCCTTTCTCTGGGGCCAACGTCCTGACTTTC
CASGSLSPFSGANVLTF
>TRBV2|TRBJ1-5|TRBD1|many
TGTGCCAGCAGTCCGGGACAGGGGTGGCAGCCCCAGCATTTT
CASSPGQGWQPQHF
>TRBV6-2/TRBV6-3|TRBJ2-7|TRBD1|.
TGTGCCAGCGCCCAGGGGGACAGCTACGAGCAGTACTTC
CASAQGDSYEQYF